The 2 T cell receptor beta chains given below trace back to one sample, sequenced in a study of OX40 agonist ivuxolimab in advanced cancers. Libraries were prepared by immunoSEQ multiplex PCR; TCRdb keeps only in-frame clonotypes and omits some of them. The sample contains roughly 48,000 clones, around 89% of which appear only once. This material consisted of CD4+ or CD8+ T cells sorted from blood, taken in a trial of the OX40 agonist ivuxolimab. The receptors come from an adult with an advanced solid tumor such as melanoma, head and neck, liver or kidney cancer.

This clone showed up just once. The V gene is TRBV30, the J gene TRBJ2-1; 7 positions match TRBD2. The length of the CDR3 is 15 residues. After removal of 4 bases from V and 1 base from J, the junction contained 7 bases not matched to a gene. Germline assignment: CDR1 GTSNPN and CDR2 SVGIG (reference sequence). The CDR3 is CAWTGAGLSYNEQFF. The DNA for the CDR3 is TGTGCCTGGACGGGAGCGGGATTGTCCTACAATGAGCAGTTCTTC.

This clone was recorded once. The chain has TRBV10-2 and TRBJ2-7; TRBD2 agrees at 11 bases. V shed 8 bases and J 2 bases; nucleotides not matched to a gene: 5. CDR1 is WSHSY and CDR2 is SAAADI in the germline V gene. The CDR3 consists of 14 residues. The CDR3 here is CASSGTSGPYEQYF. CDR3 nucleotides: TGCGCCAGCTCTGGGACTAGCGGACCCTACGAGCAGTACTTC.